These 21 T cell receptor beta chains came from one sample sequenced in a study of tumor-infiltrating lymphocytes in localized non-small cell lung cancer. The method was immunoSEQ multiplex PCR; TCRdb's version includes in-frame clones alone and lacks a portion of them. The table has some 22,000 clones, 80% seen once. Material: lung tumor tissue. The source is a human donor with non-small cell lung cancer.

The chain uses TRBV19 and TRBJ2-2; a possible D gene is TRBD2 (6 bases). The germline V gene encodes CDR1 LNHDA and CDR2 SQIVND (reference sequence). CDR3 length: 14 residues. V was pared by 5 bases and J by 8 bases, with 15 bases between. The CDR3 sequence: CASSLRLAPGELFF. Written as DNA, the CDR3 is TGTGCCAGTAGTCTTCGGCTAGCGCCGGGGGAGCTGTTTTTT.

The CDR3 region is CASSLGQNTGELFF. CDR3 bases: TGTGCCAGCAGCTTAGGGCAGAACACCGGGGAGCTGTTTTTT. V gene TRBV11-3 combines with J gene TRBJ2-2; D is undetermined. Trimming pared 1 base from V and 1 base from J, leaving 4 bases between. CDR3 length equals 14 residues. Per the germline V gene, CDR1 is SGHNT and CDR2 is YENEEA.

The chain combines TRBV29-1 with TRBJ2-7; 7 positions agree with TRBD2. V lost 4 bases and J lost 1; bases outside the gene matches: 4. The CDR3 sequence is 13 residues long. CDR1 is SQVTM and CDR2 is ANQGSEA in the germline V gene. For the CDR3, the DNA is TGCAGCGTTGCGGTGGGGGGGTCCTACGAGCAGTACTTC. It yields the protein CSVAVGGSYEQYF.

This rearrangement joins TRBV18 to TRBJ1-2, with D perhaps matching TRBD1 (6 bases). Per germline, CDR1 KGHSH and CDR2 LQKENI. Deletions cut 4 bases from V and 6 bases from J, with 18 bases between. The CDR3 is made up of 15 amino acids. The DNA of the CDR3 is TGTGCCAGCTCACGCAACAGGGCCTTAGAGAATGGCTACACCTTC. It translates to CASSRNRALENGYTF.

The V gene is TRBV28, the J gene TRBJ2-7, with 9 bases lining up with TRBD1. Germline V CDR1 and CDR2: MDHEN, SYDVKM. The CDR3 totals 14 residues. After removal of 7 bases from V and 3 bases from J, the junction contained 7 bases not matched to a gene. CDR3 sequence (DNA): TGTGCCAGCACTGCGGGACAGGGACGCTACGAGCAGTACTTC. Amino acid sequence: CASTAGQGRYEQYF.

By sample share, this clone is medium-sized (0.01 to 0.1%). V gene TRBV10-2 combines with J gene TRBJ1-4; TRBD1 aligns across 8 bases. Germline trimming cut 8 bases from V and 7 bases from J; bases unmatched to any gene: 12. The CDR3 has 15 amino acids. The germline gives CDR1 WSHSY, CDR2 SAAADI. CDR3 nucleotide sequence: TGCGCCAGCCAGCCAGGACTGGACAGGGTTGAAAAACTGTTTTTT. Its protein is CASQPGLDRVEKLFF.

In this sample, this clone turned up a few times. The gene calls are TRBV30 and TRBJ2-7, with 10 bases that match TRBD2. CDR1 GTSNPN and CDR2 SVGIG come from the germline V gene (reference sequence). CDR3 length equals 12 residues. V lost 8 bases, J lost 4 bases, and 5 bases stayed unmatched. In DNA, the CDR3 is TGTGCCGGACTAGCGGAGGGTTACGAGCAGTACTTC. Encoded protein: CAGLAEGYEQYF.

The genes are TRBV11-2 and TRBJ2-7, with a weak D call TRBD1 (6 bases). V was cut by 5 bases and J by 4 bases, with 9 bases left in between. The CDR3 loop spans 12 amino acids. Germline-derived CDR1 and CDR2 are SGHAT and FQNNGV. The CDR3 sequence: CASSVQGYEQYF. CDR3 DNA: TGTGCCAGCAGCGTACAGGGTTACGAGCAGTACTTC. The variable domain in full, completed from reference TRBV11-2 and TRBJ2-7, reads EAGVAQSPRYKIIEKRQSVAFWCNPISGHATLYWYQQILGQGPKLLIQFQNNGVVDDSQLPKDRFSAERLKGVDSTLKIQPAKLEDSAVYLCASSVQGYEQYFGPGTRLTVT.

This clone was found once. This sequence joins TRBV30 and TRBJ2-7; the match to TRBD1 covers 11 bases. Germline-derived CDR1 and CDR2 are GTSNPN and SVGIG (reference sequence). The CDR3 covers 13 residues. Trimming took 3 bases from V and 6 from J; bases not matched to a gene: 4. DNA for the CDR3: TGTGCCTGGAGCATGGGACAGGGGGTCGAGCAGTACTTC. Amino acids: CAWSMGQGVEQYF.

This clone has a single count. The rearrangement links TRBV29-1 to TRBJ2-7; D possibly corresponds to TRBD1 (6 bases). Trimming stripped 5 bases from V and 4 bases from J, with 15 bases between. There are 13 residues in the CDR3. Germline CDR1 is SQVTM and CDR2 is ANQGSEA. Written as DNA, the CDR3 is TGCAGCGTTTCAACAGGGCGGAGGTACGAGCAGTACTTC. Encoded protein: CSVSTGRRYEQYF.

The chain links TRBV28 to TRBJ2-7; weak D call: TRBD2 (6 bases). Germline CDR1 and CDR2: MDHEN and SYDVKM. V gave up 3 bases and J gave up 4 bases, with 19 bases separating them. The CDR3 is 16 residues long. The CDR3 protein is CASSLPRDFQRYEQYF. The CDR3 DNA follows: TGTGCCAGCAGTTTGCCCCGGGACTTCCAGAGATACGAGCAGTACTTC.

The V gene is TRBV15, the J gene TRBJ2-2, with 8 bases matching TRBD1. The CDR3 runs to 17 residues. V trimming: 3 bases; J trimming: 0 bases; junction bases outside the gene matches: 6. Per the germline V gene, CDR1 is LNHNV and CDR2 is YYDKDF (reference sequence). The CDR3 reads CATSRETGAPNTGELFF. Written as DNA, the CDR3 is TGTGCCACCAGCAGGGAGACAGGGGCCCCGAACACCGGGGAGCTGTTTTTT.

The chain employs TRBV5-1 and TRBJ1-2; 10 nucleotides agree with TRBD1. The V segment lost 2 bases and the J segment 8 bases; nucleotides outside the gene matches: 6. Looked up from germline, CDR1 is SGHRS and CDR2 is YFSETQ. The CDR3 is made up of 14 amino acids. The CDR3 loop is CASSFDRGRGGYTF. DNA of the CDR3: TGCGCCAGCAGCTTCGACAGGGGGCGGGGAGGCTACACCTTC.

The CDR3 nucleotides are TGTGCCAGTTCCCATGGCCGCTCTAACTCCTACTACGAGCAGTACTTC. Protein product: CASSHGRSNSYYEQYF. The chain links TRBV19 to TRBJ2-7, with D unclear. V shed 8 bases and J shed 3 bases, with 23 bases lying between them. The V gene's germline CDR1 is LNHDA and CDR2 SQIVND (reference sequence). CDR3 length: 16 amino acids. The full variable domain, completed using reference TRBV19 and TRBJ2-7, is DGGITQSPKYLFRKEGQNVTLSCEQNLNHDAMYWYRQDPGQGLRLIYYSQIVNDFQKGDIAEGYSVSREKKESFPLTVTSAQKNPTAFYLCASSHGRSNSYYEQYFGPGTRLTVT.

The chain carries TRBV5-1 and TRBJ1-2; a weak D match, TRBD1 (5 bases). The germline V and J ends were trimmed by 7 bases and 1 base, with 20 bases remaining between them. This CDR3 has 16 residues. Per the germline V gene, CDR1 is SGHRS and CDR2 is YFSETQ. CDR3 DNA sequence: TGCGCCAGCCGCCTTTCGACCGGGACCGTTAACTATGGCTACACCTTC. Its translation is CASRLSTGTVNYGYTF.

V gene TRBV7-9 combines with J gene TRBJ1-4, with a possible D match to TRBD1 (5 bases). This CDR3 has 12 amino acids. V lost 1 base and J 8 bases, leaving 5 bases between the germline ends. Germline CDR1 reads SEHNR; CDR2 reads FQNEAQ (reference sequence). The CDR3: CASSLGGEKLFF. CDR3 nucleotides: TGTGCCAGCAGCTTAGGGGGGGAAAAACTGTTTTTT.

The chain is built from TRBV6-6 and TRBJ2-1; 9 positions match TRBD1. This CDR3 has 15 residues. Germline assignment: CDR1 MNHNY and CDR2 SVGAGI (reference sequence). V was pared by 7 bases and J by 9 bases, with 13 bases of the junction left unmatched. CDR3 coding DNA: TGTGCCAGCAACGAGCCGGGACAGGGTACGAGTGAGCAGTTCTTC. Its translation is CASNEPGQGTSEQFF.

In its sample, this clone was seen once. This chain joins TRBV27 and TRBJ2-7, with 8 nucleotides matching TRBD2. J lost 0 bases, V lost 5 bases, and 6 bases had no gene match. In germline, CDR1 is MNHEY, CDR2 SMNVEV (reference sequence). The CDR3 runs 15 residues. The CDR3 here is CASSTLAAISYEQYF. CDR3 coding DNA: TGTGCCAGCAGTACACTAGCGGCTATCTCCTACGAGCAGTACTTC.

The chain employs TRBV18 and TRBJ2-7; either TRBD1 or TRBD2 may fit D (5 bases each). The CDR3 totals 14 residues. Trimming left V 3 bases short and J 1 base short, with 10 bases between. The germline gives CDR1 KGHSH, CDR2 LQKENI. This CDR3 reads CASSPGDGSYEQYF. CDR3 DNA: TGTGCCAGCTCACCGGGGGACGGTTCCTACGAGCAGTACTTC.

V is TRBV30 and J is TRBJ1-4; the D gene is possibly TRBD1 (5 bases). The length of the CDR3 is 11 residues. Germline V gene data show CDR1 as GTSNPN and CDR2 as SVGIG (reference sequence). V was cut by 0 bases and J by 16 bases, with 12 bases left in between. The CDR3 DNA is TGTGCCTGGAGTGTGGCAGGGATCGCGTTTTTT. It translates to CAWSVAGIAFF.

This clone occurred a few times. The chain links TRBV6-6 to TRBJ1-5, with a weak D call TRBD1 (5 bases). CDR1 and CDR2 from the germline V gene are MNHNY and SVGAGI (reference sequence). This CDR3 has 15 amino acids. The V and J ends lost 6 bases and 7 bases respectively, with 19 bases between them. CDR3 in amino acids: CASSGRTGVRQPQHF. In DNA, the CDR3 is TGTGCCAGCAGCGGGAGGACGGGGGTGCGGCAGCCCCAGCATTTT.